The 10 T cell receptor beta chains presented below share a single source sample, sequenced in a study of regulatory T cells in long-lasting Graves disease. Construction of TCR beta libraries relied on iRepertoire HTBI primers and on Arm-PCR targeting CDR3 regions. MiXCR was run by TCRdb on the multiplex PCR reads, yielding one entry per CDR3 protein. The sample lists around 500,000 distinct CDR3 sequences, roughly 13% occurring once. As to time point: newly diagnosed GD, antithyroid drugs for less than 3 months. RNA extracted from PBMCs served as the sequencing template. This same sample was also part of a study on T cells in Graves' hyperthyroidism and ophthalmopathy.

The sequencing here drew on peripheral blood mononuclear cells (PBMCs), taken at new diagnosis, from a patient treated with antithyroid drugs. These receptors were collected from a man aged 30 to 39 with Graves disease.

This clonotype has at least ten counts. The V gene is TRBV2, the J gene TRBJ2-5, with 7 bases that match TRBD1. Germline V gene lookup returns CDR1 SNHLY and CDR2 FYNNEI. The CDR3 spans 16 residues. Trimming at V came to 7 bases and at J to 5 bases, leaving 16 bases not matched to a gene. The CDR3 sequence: CASTMSPTGKGETQYF. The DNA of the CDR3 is TGTGCCAGCACTATGAGCCCGACAGGGAAAGGGGAGACCCAGTACTTC.

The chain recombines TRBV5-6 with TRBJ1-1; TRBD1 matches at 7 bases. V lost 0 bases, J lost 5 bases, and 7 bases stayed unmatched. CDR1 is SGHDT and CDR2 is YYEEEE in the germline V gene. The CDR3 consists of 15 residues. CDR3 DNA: TGTGCCAGCAGCTTGGTCGACAGGGCGGGTACTGAAGCTTTCTTT. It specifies CASSLVDRAGTEAFF.

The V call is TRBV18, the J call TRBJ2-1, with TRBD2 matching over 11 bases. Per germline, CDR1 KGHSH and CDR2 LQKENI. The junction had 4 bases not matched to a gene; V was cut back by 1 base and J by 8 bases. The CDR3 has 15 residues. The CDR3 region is CASSPRLAGTDEQFF. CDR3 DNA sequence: TGTGCCAGCTCACCACGACTAGCGGGAACGGATGAGCAGTTCTTC.

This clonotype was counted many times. As DNA, the CDR3 is TGTGCCACCAGTGATTTGATGCGAGGGGGGCAAGAGACCCAGTACTTC. As protein: CATSDLMRGGQETQYF. V gene TRBV24-1 combines with J gene TRBJ2-1; D may match TRBD1 or TRBD2 (6 bases each). With the DNA end fitting TRBJ2-5 better, the J assignment may be wrong. CDR3 length equals 16 residues. Germline assignment: CDR1 KGHDR and CDR2 SFDVKD.

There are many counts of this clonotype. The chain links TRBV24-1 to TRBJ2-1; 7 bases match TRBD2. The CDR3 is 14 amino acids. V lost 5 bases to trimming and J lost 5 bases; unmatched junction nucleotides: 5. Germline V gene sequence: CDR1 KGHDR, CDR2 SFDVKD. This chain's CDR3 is CATSVPGLHNEQFF. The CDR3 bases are TGTGCCACCAGTGTGCCGGGACTACACAATGAGCAGTTCTTC.

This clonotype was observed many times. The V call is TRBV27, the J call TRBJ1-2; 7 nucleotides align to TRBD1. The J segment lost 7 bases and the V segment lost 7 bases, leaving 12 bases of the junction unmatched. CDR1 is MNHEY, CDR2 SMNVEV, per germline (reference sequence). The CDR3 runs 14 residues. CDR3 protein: CASTPRRGLAGYTF. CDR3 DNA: TGTGCCAGCACCCCACGGAGGGGGCTGGCTGGCTACACCTTC.

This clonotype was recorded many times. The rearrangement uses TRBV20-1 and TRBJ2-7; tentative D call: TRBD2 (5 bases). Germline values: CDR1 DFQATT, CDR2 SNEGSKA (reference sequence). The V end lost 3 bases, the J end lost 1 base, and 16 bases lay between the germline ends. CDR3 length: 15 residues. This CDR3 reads CSASILETPSYEQYF. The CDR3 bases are TGCAGTGCTAGCATACTAGAAACACCGTCCTACGAGCAGTACTTC.

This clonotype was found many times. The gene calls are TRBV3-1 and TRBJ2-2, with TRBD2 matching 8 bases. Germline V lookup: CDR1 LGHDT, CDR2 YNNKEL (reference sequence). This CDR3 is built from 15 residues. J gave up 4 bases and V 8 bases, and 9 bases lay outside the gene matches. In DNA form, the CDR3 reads TGTGCCAGCTCCTATCGGGAGGGCCCCACCGGGGAGCTGTTTTTT. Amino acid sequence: CASSYREGPTGELFF.

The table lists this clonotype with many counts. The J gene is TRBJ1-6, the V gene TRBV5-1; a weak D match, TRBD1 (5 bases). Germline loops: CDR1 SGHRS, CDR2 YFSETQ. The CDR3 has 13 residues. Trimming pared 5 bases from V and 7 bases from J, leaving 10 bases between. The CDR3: CASRAGDNSPLHF. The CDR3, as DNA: TGCGCCAGCAGAGCGGGGGACAATTCACCCCTCCACTTT.

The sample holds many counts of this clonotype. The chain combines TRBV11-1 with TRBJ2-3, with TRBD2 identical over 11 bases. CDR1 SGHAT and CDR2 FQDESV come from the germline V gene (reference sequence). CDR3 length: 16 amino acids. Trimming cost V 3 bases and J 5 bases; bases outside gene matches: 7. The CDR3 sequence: CASSLGGLAARDTQYF. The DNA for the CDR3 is TGTGCCAGCAGCTTGGGGGGACTAGCGGCCCGAGATACGCAGTATTTT.